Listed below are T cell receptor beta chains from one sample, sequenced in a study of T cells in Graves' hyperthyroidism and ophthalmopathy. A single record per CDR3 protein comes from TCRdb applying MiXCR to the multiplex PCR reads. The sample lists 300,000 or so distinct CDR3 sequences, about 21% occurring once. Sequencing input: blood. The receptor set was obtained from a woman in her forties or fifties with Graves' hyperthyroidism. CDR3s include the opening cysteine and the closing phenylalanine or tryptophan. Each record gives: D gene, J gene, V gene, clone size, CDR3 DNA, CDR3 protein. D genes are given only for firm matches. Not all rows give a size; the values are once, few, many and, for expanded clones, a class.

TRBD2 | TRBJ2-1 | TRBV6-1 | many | TGTGCCAGCACCCTTGCGGGGGAGATCTACAATGAGCAGTTCTTC | CASTLAGEIYNEQFF
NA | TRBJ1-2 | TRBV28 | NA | TGTGCCAGCGGGTCCTCATTTGGAGGCAGAAACTATGGCTACACCTTC | CASGSSFGGRNYGYTF
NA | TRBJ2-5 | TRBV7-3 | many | TGTGCCAGCAGCTTAACAGGAAGGAACCAAGAGACCCAGTACTTC | CASSLTGRNQETQYF
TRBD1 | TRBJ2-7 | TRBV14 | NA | TGTGCCAGCAGCCAAACCAAAGGGACAGGGAGCTCCTACGAGCAGTACTTC | CASSQTKGTGSSYEQYF
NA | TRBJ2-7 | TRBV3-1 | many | TGTGCCAGCAGCCAAGGACCCGGGGAGCAGTACTTC | CASSQGPGEQYF
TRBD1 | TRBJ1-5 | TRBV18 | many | TGTGCCAGCTCACCAACAGGGGCACTCAATCAGCCCCAGCATTTT | CASSPTGALNQPQHF
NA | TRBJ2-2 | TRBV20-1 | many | TGCAGTGCTAGTTTAGGGATCACCGGGGAGCTGTTTTTT | CSASLGITGELFF
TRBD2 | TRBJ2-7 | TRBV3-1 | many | TGTGCCAGCAGCCCTCAAGCGGGAGGTTGGGAGCAGTACTTC | CASSPQAGGWEQYF
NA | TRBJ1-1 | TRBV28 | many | TGTGCCAGCTGGGGACGGGGCCTGAACACTGAAGCTTTCTTT | CASWGRGLNTEAFF
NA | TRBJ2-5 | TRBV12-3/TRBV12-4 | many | TGTGCCAGCAGTTTTGTCGGCGGAAACCAAGAGACCCAGTACTTC | CASSFVGGNQETQYF